These T cell receptor beta chains were read from a single sample in a study of blood T cell repertoires in COVID-19. Profiled with immunoSEQ multiplex PCR; TCRdb holds only in-frame clones, not every one. Of approximately 440,000 clones listed, less than 95% are singletons. The sequenced sample consisted of PBMCs or T cells enriched from blood (not recorded which). These receptors all stem from a man younger than 35 who had recovered from COVID-19. CDR3s include the opening cysteine and the closing phenylalanine or tryptophan. Each record gives: D gene, V gene, clone size, J gene, CDR3 DNA, CDR3 protein. A D gene is named only where the DNA matches it firmly. Size is stated for part of the rows, as once, few or many counts, or as a class when the clone is expanded.

>TRBD2|TRBV5-1|.|TRBJ2-3
TGCGCCAGCAGCTATAGACTAGCGGGTAGCACAGATACGCAGTATTTT
CASSYRLAGSTDTQYF
>.|TRBV6-1|.|TRBJ2-7
TGTGCCAGCAGTGAACGACGTAGGGGTGAGCAGTACTTC
CASSERRRGEQYF
>TRBD1|TRBV29-1|.|TRBJ2-3
TGCAGCGTTGTCGTAGGGGGCGGCACAGATACGCAGTATTTT
CSVVVGGGTDTQYF
>TRBD2|TRBV15|once|TRBJ2-7
TGTGCCACCAGCGGAAAACTGGGACTAGCGGGAGAAGAGCAGTACTTC
CATSGKLGLAGEEQYF
>.|TRBV30|.|TRBJ1-3
TGTGCCTGGGACATTTCGAACACCATATATTTT
CAWDISNTIYF
>.|TRBV10-2|.|TRBJ2-5
TGCGCCAGCAGACGACAGATACAAGAGACCCAGTACTTC
CASRRQIQETQYF
>.|TRBV7-9|.|TRBJ2-7
TGTGCCAGCAGCCCCCAAGGGGGGGGTAGCTCCTACGAGCAGTACTTC
CASSPQGGGSSYEQYF
>.|TRBV30|.|TRBJ1-4
TGTGCCTGGAGTGTGATACAGCCTGAAAAACTGTTTTTT
CAWSVIQPEKLFF
>.|TRBV18|.|TRBJ1-6
TGTGCCAGCTCACCAGACAGGAATTCACCCCTCCACTTT
CASSPDRNSPLHF
>.|TRBV24-1|.|TRBJ2-1
TGTGCCACCAGTGAGCCTATAGGGGACAATGAGCAGTTCTTC
CATSEPIGDNEQFF
>.|TRBV11-3|.|TRBJ1-2
TGTGCCAGCAGTAGAGTCGTGGGAGGCTATGGCTACACCTTC
CASSRVVGGYGYTF
>.|TRBV28|.|TRBJ2-5
TGTGCCAGCAGTTTGAGGCGGGAGACCCAGTACTTC
CASSLRRETQYF
>.|TRBV5-4|.|TRBJ1-1
TGTGCCAGCAGATTTGGGGGGGTGCTGAACACTGAAGCTTTCTTT
CASRFGGVLNTEAFF
>.|TRBV21-1|few|TRBJ1-4
TGTGCCAGCAGCAGCGGGGGGCGCCGGTACCTTAATGAAAAACTGTTTTTT
CASSSGGRRYLNEKLFF
>.|TRBV27|.|TRBJ1-2
TGTGCCAGCAGTTCCCGACAGCCCCCTGTCCCCACCTATGGCTACACCTTC
CASSSRQPPVPTYGYTF
>.|TRBV28|few|TRBJ1-2
TGTGCCAGCAGCCCCGCCAGGGCGTCCTATGGCTACACCTTC
CASSPARASYGYTF
>.|TRBV7-9|.|TRBJ1-4
TGTGCCAGCAGCTTAGACCCTATGGAAAAACTGTTTTTT
CASSLDPMEKLFF
>.|TRBV6-4|.|TRBJ2-1
TGTGCCAGCAGTGCCGTTCCGGGAGAGTACAATGAGCAGTTCTTC
CASSAVPGEYNEQFF
>TRBD2|TRBV7-6|.|TRBJ2-1
TGTGCCAGCAGCTTAGTAGCGGGCATAAACAATGAGCAGTTCTTC
CASSLVAGINNEQFF
>TRBD1|TRBV6-5|.|TRBJ1-1
TGTGCCAGCAGCGACAGGGCGGACACTGAAGCTTTCTTT
CASSDRADTEAFF
>.|TRBV6-1|.|TRBJ2-1
TGTGCCAGCAGTGATAGGAGGGACAGTTCCTACAATGAGCAGTTCTTC
CASSDRRDSSYNEQFF
>.|TRBV29-1|.|TRBJ2-1
TGCAGCGGTATGGACAGTAGCAATGAGCAGTTCTTC
CSGMDSSNEQFF
>.|TRBV19|.|TRBJ1-1
TGTGCCAGTAGGGACAGAAACACTGAAGCTTTCTTT
CASRDRNTEAFF
>TRBD1|TRBV5-1|.|TRBJ2-5
TGCGCCAGCAGCGAGGGACAGGGACAAGAGACCCAGTACTTC
CASSEGQGQETQYF
>TRBD2|TRBV7-8|.|TRBJ2-7
TGTGCCAGCAGCTTAGCGTCTAGCGGGGCCGGTGAGCAGTACTTC
CASSLASSGAGEQYF
>.|TRBV27|.|TRBJ2-7
TGTGCCAGCAGTTTACGAGGGAACTGGGCCGAGCAGTACTTC
CASSLRGNWAEQYF
>.|TRBV6-5|.|TRBJ1-5
TGTGCCAGCAGATTGGAGGATAGCAATCAGCCCCAGCATTTT
CASRLEDSNQPQHF
>.|TRBV7-6|.|TRBJ1-6
TGTGCCAGCAGCCCAGACAGCTCCTATAATTCACCCCTCCACTTT
CASSPDSSYNSPLHF
>TRBD1|TRBV7-2|.|TRBJ1-3
TGTGCCAGCAGCCGGGACAGGGCTACACTTAGCTCTGGAAACACCATATATTTT
CASSRDRATLSSGNTIYF
>TRBD2|TRBV14|.|TRBJ2-7
TGTGCCAGCAGCCTCGGGGGAAATAGCGGGAGCCTGTACTTC
CASSLGGNSGSLYF
>.|TRBV20-1|.|TRBJ1-1
TGCAGTGCTCAGGGTCCTGAAGCTTTCTTT
CSAQGPEAFF
>TRBD1|TRBV4-1|once|TRBJ1-4
TGCGCCAGCAGCCAAGATCTGACAGGGGCAACTAATGAAAAACTGTTTTTT
CASSQDLTGATNEKLFF
>.|TRBV11-3|.|TRBJ1-2
TGTGCCAGCAGCTTAGATCCAGACTATGGCTACACCTTC
CASSLDPDYGYTF
>.|TRBV7-8|.|TRBJ2-7
TGTGCCAGCAGCTTTGGACTACGATCCTACGAGCAGTACTTC
CASSFGLRSYEQYF
>TRBD2|TRBV5-1|.|TRBJ2-1
TGCGCCAGCAGCGGGGGAGGGATCGATGAGCAGTTCTTC
CASSGGGIDEQFF
>.|TRBV29-1|.|TRBJ2-7
TGCAGCGTTGAAGCCCCCGGGAATTCCTACGAGCAGTACTTC
CSVEAPGNSYEQYF
>TRBD2|TRBV27|.|TRBJ2-2
TGTGCCAGCAGTCTGGGGACTAGCGGGAAAACCGGGGAGCTGTTTTTT
CASSLGTSGKTGELFF
>TRBD2|TRBV20-1|.|TRBJ2-1
TGCAGTGCTAGTCGACTAGCGGGAGCGTTAGATGAGCAGTTCTTC
CSASRLAGALDEQFF
>.|TRBV27|once|TRBJ1-4
TGTGCCAGCAGGTGGGACTTGAATGAAAAACTGTTTTTT
CASRWDLNEKLFF
>.|TRBV18|few|TRBJ1-1
TGTGCCAGCTCCCGAGGCGGGGAAAGGCCTGAAGCTTTCTTT
CASSRGGERPEAFF
>.|TRBV4-1|.|TRBJ2-7
TGCGCCAGCAGCCCCGGACTTAAGTACGAGCAGTACTTC
CASSPGLKYEQYF
>TRBD2|TRBV7-9|.|TRBJ2-3
TGTGCCAGCACCGTAGCGGGAAACCCCACAGATACGCAGTATTTT
CASTVAGNPTDTQYF
>TRBD1|TRBV6-5|.|TRBJ1-2
TGTGCCAGCAGCATAGACAGGGAGGATGTCTACACCTTC
CASSIDREDVYTF
>.|TRBV28|.|TRBJ2-2
TGTGCCAGCGTAGGAGTCGCCGGGGAGCTGTTTTTT
CASVGVAGELFF
>TRBD2|TRBV7-8|.|TRBJ2-2
TGTGCCAGCAGCTTAGGGGAGGGGATTAGCGGGACGACCACCGGGGAGCTGTTTTTT
CASSLGEGISGTTTGELFF
>.|TRBV19|.|TRBJ2-7
TGTGCCAGTAGTAGGGGTGAGGGCTACGAGCAGTACTTC
CASSRGEGYEQYF
>TRBD1|TRBV5-1|.|TRBJ2-2
TGCGCCAGCAGCTTGTGGGGTCAGGGGGCGAACACCGGGGAGCTGTTTTTT
CASSLWGQGANTGELFF
>.|TRBV2|.|TRBJ1-2
TGTGCCAGTTCCTTGGAGGATAGAGACTATGGCTACACCTTC
CASSLEDRDYGYTF
>.|TRBV4-1|.|TRBJ1-6
TGCGCCAGCAGCCCCGCGGCCAAGACAGGCAGCTCGAGTTCACCCCTCCACTTT
CASSPAAKTGSSSSPLHF
>.|TRBV7-3|.|TRBJ2-1
TGTGCCAGCAGCTTACCGGGGAAGGCAGAGCACAATGAGCAGTTCTTC
CASSLPGKAEHNEQFF
>.|TRBV2|.|TRBJ2-7
TGTGCCAGCCATGCTCGAGGACAGACAACCTACGAGCAGTACTTC
CASHARGQTTYEQYF
>.|TRBV28|.|TRBJ2-1
TGTGCCAGCAGTTTCCTGGTTAGCCAGCCCTACAATGAGCAGTTCTTC
CASSFLVSQPYNEQFF
>TRBD1|TRBV5-5|.|TRBJ1-2
TGTGCCAGCAGCTTGGTACAGGGGGCCAACTATGGCTACACCTTC
CASSLVQGANYGYTF
>TRBD1|TRBV7-3|.|TRBJ1-1
TGTGCCAGCAGCTCCTCGACAGGGGTGTTGGGCACTGAAGCTTTCTTT
CASSSSTGVLGTEAFF
>TRBD1|TRBV2|.|TRBJ2-7
TGTGCCAGCAGTGCCCTCCCGGGACAGGGGTCCTACGAGCAGTACTTC
CASSALPGQGSYEQYF
>.|TRBV3-1/TRBV3-2|.|TRBJ2-1
TGTGCCAGCAGCCAAATCGGTACAGCCGTGGATGAGCAGTTCTTC
CASSQIGTAVDEQFF
>.|TRBV20-1|.|TRBJ1-6
TGCAGTGCTAGTGATCCGGGATTTAATTCACCCCTCCACTTT
CSASDPGFNSPLHF
>TRBD1|TRBV2|once|TRBJ1-5
TGTGCCAGCGGGGGACAGCTTTACAATCAGCCCCAGCATTTT
CASGGQLYNQPQHF